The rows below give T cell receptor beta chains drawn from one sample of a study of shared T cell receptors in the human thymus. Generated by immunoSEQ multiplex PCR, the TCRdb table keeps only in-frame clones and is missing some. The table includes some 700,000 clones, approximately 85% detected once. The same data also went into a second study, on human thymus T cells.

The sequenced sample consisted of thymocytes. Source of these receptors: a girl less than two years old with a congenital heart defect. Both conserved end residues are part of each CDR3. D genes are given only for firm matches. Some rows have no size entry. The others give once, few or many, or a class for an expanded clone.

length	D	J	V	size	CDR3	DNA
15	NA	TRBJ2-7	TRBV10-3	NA	CAISESWDLAEEQYF	TGTGCCATCAGTGAGTCATGGGACTTGGCGGAGGAGCAGTACTTC
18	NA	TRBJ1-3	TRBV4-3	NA	CASSQEKLGEYSGNTIYF	TGCGCCAGCAGCCAAGAAAAGTTAGGGGAATACTCTGGAAACACCATATATTTT
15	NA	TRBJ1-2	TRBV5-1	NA	CASSAYRASNYGYTF	TGCGCCAGCAGCGCATACAGGGCGAGTAACTATGGCTACACCTTC
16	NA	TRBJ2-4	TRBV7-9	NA	CASSEGAALAKNIQYF	TGTGCCAGCAGCGAAGGGGCGGCTCTAGCCAAAAACATTCAGTACTTC
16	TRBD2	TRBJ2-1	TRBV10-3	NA	CAISEWVAGGQGEQFF	TGTGCCATCAGTGAATGGGTAGCGGGGGGCCAGGGTGAGCAGTTCTTC
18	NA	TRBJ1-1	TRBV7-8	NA	CASSLARWQSPLNTEAFF	TGTGCCAGCAGCTTAGCGAGGTGGCAGTCCCCCTTGAACACTGAAGCTTTCTTT
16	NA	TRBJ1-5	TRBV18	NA	CASSSSPLGSNQPQHF	TGTGCCAGCTCATCATCGCCCCTCGGGAGCAATCAGCCCCAGCATTTT
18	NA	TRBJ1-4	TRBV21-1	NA	CASSKTHRLRGFWKKLFF	TGTGCCAGCAGCAAGACTCATCGGCTGCGGGGGTTTTGGAAAAAACTGTTTTTT
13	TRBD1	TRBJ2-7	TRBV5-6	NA	CASSAGTVYEQYF	TGTGCCAGCAGCGCAGGGACAGTCTACGAGCAGTACTTC
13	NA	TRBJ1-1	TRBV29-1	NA	CSVFGSWGPEAFF	TGCAGCGTTTTTGGTAGTTGGGGGCCTGAAGCTTTCTTT
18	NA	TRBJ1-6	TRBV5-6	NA	CASSLVDTIPVSNSPLHF	TGTGCCAGCAGCTTGGTGGACACGATCCCGGTTAGCAATTCACCCCTCCACTTT
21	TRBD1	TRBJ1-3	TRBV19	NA	CASSSRDRGRFWNLFGNTIYF	TGTGCCAGTAGCAGCCGGGACAGGGGGCGCTTCTGGAATCTCTTTGGAAACACCATATATTTT
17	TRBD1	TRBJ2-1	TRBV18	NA	CASSPPGQGSPYNEQFF	TGTGCCAGCTCACCACCGGGACAGGGTTCTCCCTACAATGAGCAGTTCTTC
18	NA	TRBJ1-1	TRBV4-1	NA	CASSQDERKRLRNTEAFF	TGCGCCAGCAGCCAAGATGAGCGGAAGCGGCTACGGAACACTGAAGCTTTCTTT
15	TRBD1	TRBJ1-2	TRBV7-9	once	CASSQGQGANYGYTF	TGTGCCAGCAGCCAGGGACAGGGGGCTAACTATGGCTACACCTTC
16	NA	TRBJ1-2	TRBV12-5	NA	CASGLGIGQLNYGYTF	TGTGCTAGTGGTTTGGGTATAGGACAGCTTAACTATGGCTACACCTTC
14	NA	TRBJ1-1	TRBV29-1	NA	CSDAGRRMNTEAFF	TGCAGCGACGCGGGCCGCCGTATGAACACTGAAGCTTTCTTT
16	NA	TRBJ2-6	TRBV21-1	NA	CARTTSRGAGANVLTF	TGTGCCAGAACCACCTCCAGGGGCGCTGGGGCCAACGTCCTGACTTTC